This T cell receptor beta chain was observed in a study of shared clonotypes between healthy human individuals. The CDR3 has 15 residues. In germline, CDR1 is GTSNPN, CDR2 SVGIG (reference sequence). With 2 bases clipped from V and 7 bases from J, the junction kept 10 bases outside the gene matches. At deep level, the assay was performed. Produced via immunoSEQ multiplex PCR; TCRdb's table is partial and in-frame only. The sample includes approximately 530,000 clones, almost 97% of them seen just once. This clone was counted once. Sequencing was done on a sample of naive CD4+ T cells sorted from blood. Subset reported: CD45RA+ positively selected. The TCR sequence derives from a woman in her thirties in good health. V and J are TRBV30 and TRBJ1-5; 8 nucleotides align to TRBD1. CDR3 DNA: TGTGCCTGGAGTCTACCCAGGACAGGGAGACAGCCCCAGCATTTT. It codes for CAWSLPRTGRQPQHF.